The 2 T cell receptor beta chains listed next were all sequenced from one sample in a study of molecular identifiers for immune sequencing clone quantification. TCRdb re-called the PCR reads with MiXCR, one entry per CDR3 protein. This table holds approximately 500,000 distinct CDR3 sequences, about a fifth found once. Sequencing input: naive CD8+ T cells from blood, with Jurkat cell RNA spiked in. Subset defined: FACS-sorted CD8+CD4-CCR7+CD45RA+ naive T cells. All receptors come from a human donor in good health. Some libraries in this study had Jurkat cell RNA spiked in.

V and J are TRBV12-5 and TRBJ2-3, with D possibly matching TRBD2 (6 bases). CDR1 and CDR2 (germline): LGHNT, FRNRAP. Trimming took off 2 bases at V and 2 bases at J, with 11 bases between the two ends. The CDR3 has 15 amino acids. CDR3 in DNA: TGTGCTAGTGGTTTGTCTCTAGCGTCCACAGATACGCAGTATTTT. It specifies CASGLSLASTDTQYF.

In the case of this clonotype: A much larger clone is a single base away; this may be a read error. The chain couples TRBV28 to TRBJ1-5; D is ambiguous. Germline V gives CDR1 MDHEN, CDR2 SYDVKM. The V end lost 7 bases, the J end lost 6 bases, and 19 bases lay between the germline ends. The CDR3 covers 15 residues. DNA for the CDR3: TGTGCCAGCACAATTGACCGGGGTATCAGTCAGCCCCAGCATTTT. It is translated as CASTIDRGISQPQHF.